A selection of T cell receptor beta chains follows, all from one sample in a study of blood T cell repertoires in COVID-19. TCRdb keeps only in-frame clones here, not all; method: immunoSEQ multiplex PCR. The top ten clones hold about 4.4% of a sample with approximately 160,000 clones, less than 90% of them seen once. Material for sequencing was PBMCs or T cells enriched from blood (not recorded which). Receptor source: a woman in her forties or fifties who had recovered from COVID-19. Both conserved end residues are part of each CDR3. D genes are given only for firm matches. Clone size is given for some rows only: seen once, a few or many times, or a class if the clone is expanded.

abundance: once
j_gene: TRBJ1-3
d_gene: .
v_gene: TRBV4-1
CDR3nt: TGCGCCAGCAGCCAAGGGCCTAGGGGGAAGCGCAGCTCTGGAAACACCATATATTTT
CDR3aa: CASSQGPRGKRSSGNTIYF

abundance: .
j_gene: TRBJ2-5
d_gene: TRBD1
v_gene: TRBV29-1
CDR3nt: TGCAGCGGGATCAGGGGGCGAGTTCGGGAGACCCAGTACTTC
CDR3aa: CSGIRGRVRETQYF

abundance: few
j_gene: TRBJ2-2
d_gene: TRBD2
v_gene: TRBV27
CDR3nt: TGTGCCAGCAGTTTCCTTAGCGGGAGAACCCCAACCGGGGAGCTGTTTTTT
CDR3aa: CASSFLSGRTPTGELFF

abundance: .
j_gene: TRBJ2-1
d_gene: TRBD2
v_gene: TRBV9
CDR3nt: TGTGCCAGCACCCCCTGGGAGCGGGGGGAGGCCAATGAGCAGTTCTTC
CDR3aa: CASTPWERGEANEQFF

abundance: .
j_gene: TRBJ1-2
d_gene: TRBD1
v_gene: TRBV5-4
CDR3nt: TGTGCCAGCAGCTTCCCAGGACAGGACTATGGCTACACCTTC
CDR3aa: CASSFPGQDYGYTF

abundance: .
j_gene: TRBJ1-2
d_gene: TRBD1
v_gene: TRBV28
CDR3nt: TGTGCCAGCAGTCGGACCGGGACAGGGGTCAAATTCTATGGCTACACCTTC
CDR3aa: CASSRTGTGVKFYGYTF

abundance: .
j_gene: TRBJ1-5
d_gene: .
v_gene: TRBV11-2
CDR3nt: TGTGCCAGCAGCTTAGATGGAGGGATTAGCAATCAGCCCCAGCATTTT
CDR3aa: CASSLDGGISNQPQHF

abundance: .
j_gene: TRBJ2-2
d_gene: .
v_gene: TRBV11-2
CDR3nt: TGTGCCAGCAGGACTTTTCACACCGGGGAGCTGTTTTTT
CDR3aa: CASRTFHTGELFF

abundance: few
j_gene: TRBJ2-2
d_gene: .
v_gene: TRBV3-1/TRBV3-2
CDR3nt: TGTGCCAGCAGACCCGACAGGGAGGCCGGGGAGCTGTTTTTT
CDR3aa: CASRPDREAGELFF

abundance: .
j_gene: TRBJ1-2
d_gene: TRBD1
v_gene: TRBV18
CDR3nt: TGTGCCAGCTCTCCTGACAGGGGCTATGGCTACACCTTC
CDR3aa: CASSPDRGYGYTF

abundance: .
j_gene: TRBJ1-6
d_gene: .
v_gene: TRBV28
CDR3nt: TGTGCCAGCAGTCCGCCCGGGTTCGGGGCCCTCCACTTT
CDR3aa: CASSPPGFGALHF

abundance: few
j_gene: TRBJ2-3
d_gene: TRBD2
v_gene: TRBV4-1
CDR3nt: TGCGCCAGCTCCCCCGGGGGGGGGAAAGTGGATACGCAGTATTTT
CDR3aa: CASSPGGGKVDTQYF

abundance: once
j_gene: TRBJ2-5
d_gene: .
v_gene: TRBV2
CDR3nt: TGTGCCAGCCTGGGACTCCACCACGAGACCCAGTACTTC
CDR3aa: CASLGLHHETQYF

abundance: .
j_gene: TRBJ1-6
d_gene: TRBD1
v_gene: TRBV19
CDR3nt: TGTGCCAGTACCACAGGGGGCGCGGGTTCACCCCTCCACTTT
CDR3aa: CASTTGGAGSPLHF

abundance: .
j_gene: TRBJ1-5
d_gene: TRBD1
v_gene: TRBV19
CDR3nt: TGTGCCAGTATCCAGCCAGGGGGAGGCAATCAGCCCCAGCATTTT
CDR3aa: CASIQPGGGNQPQHF

abundance: .
j_gene: TRBJ2-1
d_gene: TRBD2
v_gene: TRBV28
CDR3nt: TGTGCCAGCAGTTCGACTAGCTACCCATCTACGGGGCAGTTCTTC
CDR3aa: CASSSTSYPSTGQFF

abundance: .
j_gene: TRBJ1-5
d_gene: .
v_gene: TRBV30
CDR3nt: TGTGCCTGGAGCCCCGCGGGGCAGTCGGGTGTCAATCAGCCCCAGCATTTT
CDR3aa: CAWSPAGQSGVNQPQHF

abundance: .
j_gene: TRBJ1-3
d_gene: .
v_gene: TRBV30
CDR3nt: TGTGCCGGATCCGGGACGGGGGGGAACACCATATATTTT
CDR3aa: CAGSGTGGNTIYF

abundance: .
j_gene: TRBJ2-6
d_gene: .
v_gene: TRBV2
CDR3nt: TGTGCCAGCAGAGGACTGCGTAGCTCTGGGGCCAACGTCCTGACTTTC
CDR3aa: CASRGLRSSGANVLTF

abundance: once
j_gene: TRBJ1-2
d_gene: .
v_gene: TRBV28
CDR3nt: TGTGCCAGCAGTCCTACGACAGGTATCTATGGCTACACCTTC
CDR3aa: CASSPTTGIYGYTF

abundance: .
j_gene: TRBJ1-2
d_gene: TRBD1
v_gene: TRBV28
CDR3nt: TGTGCCAGCGTGGTGTCGGACAGGGGTAACTATGGCTACACCTTC
CDR3aa: CASVVSDRGNYGYTF

abundance: .
j_gene: TRBJ1-2
d_gene: TRBD1
v_gene: TRBV9
CDR3nt: TGTGCCAGCAGCGTAGTGGGACAGGGGAGTAATGGCTACACCTTC
CDR3aa: CASSVVGQGSNGYTF

abundance: .
j_gene: TRBJ1-1
d_gene: TRBD1
v_gene: TRBV7-2
CDR3nt: TGTGCCAGCGTCCTAGGGACAGGGGGTCGCACTGAAGCTTTCTTT
CDR3aa: CASVLGTGGRTEAFF

abundance: .
j_gene: TRBJ1-1
d_gene: .
v_gene: TRBV9
CDR3nt: TGTGCCAGCAGCGTAGACCCCCTACGCCCTGAAGCTTTCTTT
CDR3aa: CASSVDPLRPEAFF

abundance: once
j_gene: TRBJ2-1
d_gene: TRBD1
v_gene: TRBV11-2
CDR3nt: TGTGCCAGCAGCCCCGAGGGGGACAGGGGGCGAAGTGAGCAGTTCTTC
CDR3aa: CASSPEGDRGRSEQFF

abundance: .
j_gene: TRBJ2-5
d_gene: TRBD2
v_gene: TRBV7-2
CDR3nt: TGTGCCAGCAGCTTCGGACTAGCGCCTGACGCCCAAGAGACCCAGTACTTC
CDR3aa: CASSFGLAPDAQETQYF